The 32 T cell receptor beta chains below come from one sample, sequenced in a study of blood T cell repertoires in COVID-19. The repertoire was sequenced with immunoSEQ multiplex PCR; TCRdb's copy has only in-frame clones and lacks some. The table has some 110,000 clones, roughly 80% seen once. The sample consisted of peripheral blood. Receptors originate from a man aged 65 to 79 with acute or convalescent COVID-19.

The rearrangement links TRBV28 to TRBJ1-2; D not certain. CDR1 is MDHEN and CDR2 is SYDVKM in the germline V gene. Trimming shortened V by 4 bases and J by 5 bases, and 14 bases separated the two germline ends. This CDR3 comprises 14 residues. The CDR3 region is CASSSTDSPYGYTF. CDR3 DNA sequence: TGTGCCAGCAGTTCCACGGACTCGCCATATGGCTACACCTTC.

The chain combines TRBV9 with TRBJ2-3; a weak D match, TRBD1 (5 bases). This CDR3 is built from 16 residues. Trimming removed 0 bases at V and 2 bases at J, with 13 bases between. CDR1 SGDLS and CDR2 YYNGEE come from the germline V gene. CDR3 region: CASSVGRGRPTDTQYF. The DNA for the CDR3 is TGTGCCAGCAGCGTAGGTAGGGGAAGACCCACAGATACGCAGTATTTT. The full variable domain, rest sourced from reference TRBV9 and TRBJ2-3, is DSGVTQTPKHLITATGQRVTLRCSPRSGDLSVYWYQQSLDQGLQFLIQYYNGEERAKGNILERFSAQQFPDLHSELNLSSLELGDSALYFCASSVGRGRPTDTQYFGPGTRLTVL.

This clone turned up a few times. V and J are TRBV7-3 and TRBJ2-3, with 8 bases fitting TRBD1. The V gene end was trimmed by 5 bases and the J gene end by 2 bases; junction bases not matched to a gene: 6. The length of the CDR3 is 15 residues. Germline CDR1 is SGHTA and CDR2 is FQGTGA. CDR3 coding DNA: TGTGCCAGCAGCCAGAACCAGGGGGCCACAGATACGCAGTATTTT. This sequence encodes CASSQNQGATDTQYF. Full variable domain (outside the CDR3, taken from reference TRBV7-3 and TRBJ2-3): GAGVSQTPSNKVTEKGKYVELRCDPISGHTALYWYRQSLGQGPEFLIYFQGTGAADDSGLPNDRFFAVRPEGSVSTLKIQRTERGDSAVYLCASSQNQGATDTQYFGPGTRLTVL.

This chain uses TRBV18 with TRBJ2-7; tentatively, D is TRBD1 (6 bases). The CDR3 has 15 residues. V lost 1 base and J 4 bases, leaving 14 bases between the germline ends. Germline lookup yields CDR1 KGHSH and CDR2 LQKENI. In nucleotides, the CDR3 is TGTGCCAGCTCACCACTAGGCCAGGGGATGTACGAGCAGTACTTC. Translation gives CASSPLGQGMYEQYF.

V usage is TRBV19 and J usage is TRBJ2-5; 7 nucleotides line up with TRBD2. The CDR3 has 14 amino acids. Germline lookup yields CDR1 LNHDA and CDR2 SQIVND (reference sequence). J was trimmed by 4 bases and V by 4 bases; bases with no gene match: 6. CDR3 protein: CASSNPSGGETQYF. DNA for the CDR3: TGTGCCAGTAGTAACCCTAGCGGAGGAGAGACCCAGTACTTC. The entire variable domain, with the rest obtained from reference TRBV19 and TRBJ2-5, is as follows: DGGITQSPKYLFRKEGQNVTLSCEQNLNHDAMYWYRQDPGQGLRLIYYSQIVNDFQKGDIAEGYSVSREKKESFPLTVTSAQKNPTAFYLCASSNPSGGETQYFGPGTRLLVL.

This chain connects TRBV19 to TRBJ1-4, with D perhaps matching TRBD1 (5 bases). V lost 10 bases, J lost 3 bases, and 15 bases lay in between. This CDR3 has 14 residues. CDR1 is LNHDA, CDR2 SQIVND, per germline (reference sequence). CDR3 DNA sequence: TGTGCCACCGAAAGGGGATCGGCTAATGAAAAACTGTTTTTT. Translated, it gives CATERGSANEKLFF.

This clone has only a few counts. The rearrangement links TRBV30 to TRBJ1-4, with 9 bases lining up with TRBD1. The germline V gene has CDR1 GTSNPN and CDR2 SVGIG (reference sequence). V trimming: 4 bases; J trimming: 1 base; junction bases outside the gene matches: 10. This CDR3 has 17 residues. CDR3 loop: CAWTQEGQGKTNEKLFF. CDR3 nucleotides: TGTGCCTGGACCCAAGAAGGACAGGGGAAAACTAATGAAAAACTGTTTTTT.

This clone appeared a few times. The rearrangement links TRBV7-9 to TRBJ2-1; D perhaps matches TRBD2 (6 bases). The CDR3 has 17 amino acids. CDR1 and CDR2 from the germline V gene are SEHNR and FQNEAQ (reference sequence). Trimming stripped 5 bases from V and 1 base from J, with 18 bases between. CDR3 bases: TGTGCCAGCAGCCCAAGTCCGGGCCGGGGGTCCTACAATGAGCAGTTCTTC. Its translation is CASSPSPGRGSYNEQFF.

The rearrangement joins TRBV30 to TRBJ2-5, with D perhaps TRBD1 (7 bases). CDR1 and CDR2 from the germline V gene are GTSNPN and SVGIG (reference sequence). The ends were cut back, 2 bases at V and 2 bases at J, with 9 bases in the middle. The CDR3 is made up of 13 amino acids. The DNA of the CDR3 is TGTGCCTGGAGTCAGGGGGGACAAGAGACCCAGTACTTC. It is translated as CAWSQGGQETQYF.

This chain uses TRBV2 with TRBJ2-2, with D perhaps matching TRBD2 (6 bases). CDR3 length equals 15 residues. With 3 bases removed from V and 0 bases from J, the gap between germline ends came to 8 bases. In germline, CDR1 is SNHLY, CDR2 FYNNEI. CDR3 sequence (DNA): TGTGCCAGCAGTGAGGGAGGCCCGAACACCGGGGAGCTGTTTTTT. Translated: CASSEGGPNTGELFF.

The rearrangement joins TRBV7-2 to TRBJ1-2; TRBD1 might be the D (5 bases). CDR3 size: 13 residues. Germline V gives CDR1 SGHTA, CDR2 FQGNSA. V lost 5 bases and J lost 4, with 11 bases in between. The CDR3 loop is CASSQQEFYGYTF. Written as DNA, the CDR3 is TGTGCCAGCAGCCAACAGGAATTCTATGGCTACACCTTC.

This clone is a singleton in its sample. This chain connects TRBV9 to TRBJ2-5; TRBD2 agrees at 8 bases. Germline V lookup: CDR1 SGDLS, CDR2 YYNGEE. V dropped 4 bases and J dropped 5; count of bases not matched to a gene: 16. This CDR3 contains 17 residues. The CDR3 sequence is CASSLGGTGLAGETQYF. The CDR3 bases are TGTGCCAGCAGCCTGGGGGGAACCGGACTAGCCGGCGAGACCCAGTACTTC.

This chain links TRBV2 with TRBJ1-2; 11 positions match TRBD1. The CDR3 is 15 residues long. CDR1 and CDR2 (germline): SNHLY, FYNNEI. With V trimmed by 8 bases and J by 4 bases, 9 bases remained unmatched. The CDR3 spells CASRWGTGGIYGYTF. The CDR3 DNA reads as TGTGCCAGCCGGTGGGGGACAGGGGGGATCTATGGCTACACCTTC.

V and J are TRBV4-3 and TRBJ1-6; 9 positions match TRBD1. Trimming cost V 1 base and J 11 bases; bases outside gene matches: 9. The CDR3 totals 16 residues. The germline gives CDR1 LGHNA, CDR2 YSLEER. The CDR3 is CASSQVSTGGQAPLHF. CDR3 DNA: TGCGCCAGCAGCCAAGTATCTACAGGGGGCCAGGCACCCCTCCACTTT.

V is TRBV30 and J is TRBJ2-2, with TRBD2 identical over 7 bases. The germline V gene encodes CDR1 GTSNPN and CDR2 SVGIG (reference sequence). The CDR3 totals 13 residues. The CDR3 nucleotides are TGTGCTTGCCTCGGGGCGGGAGTGGTGGAGCTGTTTTTT. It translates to CACLGAGVVELFF.

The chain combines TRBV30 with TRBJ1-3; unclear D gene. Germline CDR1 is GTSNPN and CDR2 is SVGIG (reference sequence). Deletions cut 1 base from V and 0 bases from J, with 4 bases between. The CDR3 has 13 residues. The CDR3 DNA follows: TGTGCCTGGAGTGGGAGCTCTGGAAACACCATATATTTT. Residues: CAWSGSSGNTIYF.

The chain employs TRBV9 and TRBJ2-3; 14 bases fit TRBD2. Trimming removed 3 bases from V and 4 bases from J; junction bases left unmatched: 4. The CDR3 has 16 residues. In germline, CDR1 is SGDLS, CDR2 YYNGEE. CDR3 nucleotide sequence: TGTGCCAGCAGCGAGACTAGCGGGAGGGTCGCAGATACGCAGTATTTT. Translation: CASSETSGRVADTQYF.

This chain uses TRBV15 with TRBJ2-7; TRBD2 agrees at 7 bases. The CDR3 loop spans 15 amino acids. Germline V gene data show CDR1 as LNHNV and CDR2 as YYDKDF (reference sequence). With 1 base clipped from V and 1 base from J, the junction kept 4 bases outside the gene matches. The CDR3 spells CATSRGGEGSYEQYF. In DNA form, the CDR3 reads TGTGCCACCAGCAGAGGCGGGGAGGGGTCCTACGAGCAGTACTTC.

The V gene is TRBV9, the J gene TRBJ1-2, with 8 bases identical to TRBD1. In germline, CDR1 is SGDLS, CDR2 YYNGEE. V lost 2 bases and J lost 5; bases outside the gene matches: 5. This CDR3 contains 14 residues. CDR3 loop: CASSVGQGSYGYTF. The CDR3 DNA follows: TGTGCCAGCAGCGTTGGACAGGGCTCATATGGCTACACCTTC.

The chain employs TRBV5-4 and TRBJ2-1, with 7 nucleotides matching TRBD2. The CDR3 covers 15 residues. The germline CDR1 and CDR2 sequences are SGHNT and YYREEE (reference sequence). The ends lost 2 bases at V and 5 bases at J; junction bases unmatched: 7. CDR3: CASSFAAGSDNEQFF. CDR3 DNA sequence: TGTGCCAGCAGCTTTGCAGCGGGGAGCGACAATGAGCAGTTCTTC.

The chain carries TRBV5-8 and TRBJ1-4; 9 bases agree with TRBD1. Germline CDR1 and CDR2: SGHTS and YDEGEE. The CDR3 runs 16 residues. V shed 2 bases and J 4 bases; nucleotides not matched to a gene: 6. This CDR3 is CASSFRGTGYNEKLFF. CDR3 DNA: TGTGCCAGCAGCTTCAGAGGGACAGGGTATAATGAAAAACTGTTTTTT.

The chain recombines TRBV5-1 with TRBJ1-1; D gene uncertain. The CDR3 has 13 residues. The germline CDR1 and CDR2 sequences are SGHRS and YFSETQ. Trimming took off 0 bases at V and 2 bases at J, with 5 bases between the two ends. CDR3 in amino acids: CASSLGRNTEAFF. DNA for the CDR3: TGCGCCAGCAGCTTGGGCAGAAACACTGAAGCTTTCTTT.

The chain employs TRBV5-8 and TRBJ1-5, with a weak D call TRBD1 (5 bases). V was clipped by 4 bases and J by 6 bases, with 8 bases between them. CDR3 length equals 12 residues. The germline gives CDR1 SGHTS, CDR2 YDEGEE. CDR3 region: CASSGASQPQHF. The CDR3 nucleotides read TGTGCCAGCAGCGGGGCCAGTCAGCCCCAGCATTTT.

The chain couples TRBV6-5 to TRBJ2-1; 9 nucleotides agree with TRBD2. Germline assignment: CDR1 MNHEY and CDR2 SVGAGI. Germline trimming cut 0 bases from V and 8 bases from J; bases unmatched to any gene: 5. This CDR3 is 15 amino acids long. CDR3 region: CASSYSAREGYEQFF. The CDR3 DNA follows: TGTGCCAGCAGTTACTCTGCGCGGGAGGGATATGAGCAGTTCTTC.

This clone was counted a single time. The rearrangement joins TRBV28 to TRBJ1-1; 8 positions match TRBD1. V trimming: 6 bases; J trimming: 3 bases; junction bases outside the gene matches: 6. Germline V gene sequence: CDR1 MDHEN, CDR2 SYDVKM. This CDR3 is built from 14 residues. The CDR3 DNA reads TGTGCCAGCAGAGTTACAGGGGGGTACACTGAAGCTTTCTTT. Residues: CASRVTGGYTEAFF.

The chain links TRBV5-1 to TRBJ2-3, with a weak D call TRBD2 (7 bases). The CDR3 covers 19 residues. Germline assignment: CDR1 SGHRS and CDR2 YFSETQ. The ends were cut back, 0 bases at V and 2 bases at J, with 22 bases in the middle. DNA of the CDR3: TGCGCCAGCAGCTTGGCCTGGACGGGAGGTACAGGGTACACAGATACGCAGTATTTT. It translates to CASSLAWTGGTGYTDTQYF.

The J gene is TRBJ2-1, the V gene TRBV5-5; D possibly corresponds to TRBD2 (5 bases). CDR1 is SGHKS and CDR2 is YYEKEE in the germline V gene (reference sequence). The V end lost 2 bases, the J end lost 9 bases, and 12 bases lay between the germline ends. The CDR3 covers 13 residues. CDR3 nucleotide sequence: TGTGCCAGCAGCTTCCAAGGAGAGGGTGAGCAGTTCTTC. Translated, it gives CASSFQGEGEQFF.

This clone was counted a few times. The CDR3 bases are TGTGCCAGCAGCCGCGGGGGAGATTCCTACGAGCAGTACTTC. Its translation: CASSRGGDSYEQYF. The rearrangement joins TRBV7-3 to TRBJ2-7, with 7 nucleotides matching TRBD2. Trimming at V came to 5 bases and at J to 1 base, leaving 5 bases not matched to a gene. The CDR3 sequence is 14 residues long. CDR1 and CDR2 from the germline V gene are SGHTA and FQGTGA.

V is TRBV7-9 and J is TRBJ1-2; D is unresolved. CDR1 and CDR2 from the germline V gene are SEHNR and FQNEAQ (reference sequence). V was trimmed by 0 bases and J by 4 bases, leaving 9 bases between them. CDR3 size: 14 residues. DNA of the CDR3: TGTGCCAGCAGCTTAGCGCGCGGGTCCTATGGCTACACCTTC. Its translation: CASSLARGSYGYTF.

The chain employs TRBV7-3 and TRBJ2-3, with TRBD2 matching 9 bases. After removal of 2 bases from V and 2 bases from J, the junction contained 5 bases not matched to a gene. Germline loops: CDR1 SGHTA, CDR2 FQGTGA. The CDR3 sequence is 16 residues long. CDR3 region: CASSLGTSRFTDTQYF. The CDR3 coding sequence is TGTGCCAGCAGCTTAGGGACTAGCAGATTCACAGATACGCAGTATTTT.

In DNA, the CDR3 is TGTGCCAGCAGTTCTCCGACTAGCGGGAGTGAGTACGAGCAGTACTTC. Its translation is CASSSPTSGSEYEQYF. This chain joins TRBV28 and TRBJ2-7, with 12 bases identical to TRBD2. The trim removed 4 bases at V and 4 bases at J, leaving 8 bases unmatched. The CDR3 loop spans 16 amino acids. Germline-derived CDR1 and CDR2 are MDHEN and SYDVKM.

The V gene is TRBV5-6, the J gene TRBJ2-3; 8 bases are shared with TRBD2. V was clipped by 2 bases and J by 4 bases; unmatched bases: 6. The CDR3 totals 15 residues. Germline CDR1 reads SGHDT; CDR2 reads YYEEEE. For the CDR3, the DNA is TGTGCCAGCAGCTTTACTAGCGGAGCCGCAGATACGCAGTATTTT. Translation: CASSFTSGAADTQYF. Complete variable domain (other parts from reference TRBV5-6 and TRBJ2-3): DAGVTQSPTHLIKTRGQQVTLRCSPKSGHDTVSWYQQALGQGPQFIFQYYEEEERQRGNFPDRFSGHQFPNYSSELNVNALLLGDSALYLCASSFTSGAADTQYFGPGTRLTVL.